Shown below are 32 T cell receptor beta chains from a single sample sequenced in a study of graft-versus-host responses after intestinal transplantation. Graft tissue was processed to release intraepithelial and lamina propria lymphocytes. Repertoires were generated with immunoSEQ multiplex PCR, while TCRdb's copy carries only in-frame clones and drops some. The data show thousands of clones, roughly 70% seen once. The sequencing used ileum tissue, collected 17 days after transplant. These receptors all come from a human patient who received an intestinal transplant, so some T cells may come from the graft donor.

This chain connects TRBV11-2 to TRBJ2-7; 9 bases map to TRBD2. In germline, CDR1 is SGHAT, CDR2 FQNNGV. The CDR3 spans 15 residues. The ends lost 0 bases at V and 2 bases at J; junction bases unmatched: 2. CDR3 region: CASSLEPSGAYEQYF. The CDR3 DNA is TGTGCCAGCAGCTTAGAACCTAGCGGGGCCTACGAGCAGTACTTC.

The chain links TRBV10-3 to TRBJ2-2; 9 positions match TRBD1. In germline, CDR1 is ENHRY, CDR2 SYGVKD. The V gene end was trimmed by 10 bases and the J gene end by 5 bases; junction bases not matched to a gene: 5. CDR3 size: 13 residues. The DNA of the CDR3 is TGTGCCAGCCGGGACAGGGATACCGGGGAGCTGTTTTTT. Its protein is CASRDRDTGELFF.

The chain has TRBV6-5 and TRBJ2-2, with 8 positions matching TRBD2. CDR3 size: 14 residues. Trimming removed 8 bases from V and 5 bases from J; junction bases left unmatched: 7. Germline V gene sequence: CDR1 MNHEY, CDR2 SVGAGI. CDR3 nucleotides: TGTGCCAGCCGGGCGGGGGGCTCTACCGGGGAGCTGTTTTTT. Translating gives CASRAGGSTGELFF.

The DNA for the CDR3 is TGTGCCATCAGAAGAAGTATTGCAGGCCGTTTCGCTGAAGCTTTCTTT. Translated, it gives CAIRRSIAGRFAEAFF. The chain recombines TRBV10-3 with TRBJ1-1, with D unclear. The CDR3 is 16 residues long. Germline CDR1 and CDR2: ENHRY and SYGVKD. The V gene lost 6 bases and the J gene lost 6 bases, with 23 bases spanning the gap.

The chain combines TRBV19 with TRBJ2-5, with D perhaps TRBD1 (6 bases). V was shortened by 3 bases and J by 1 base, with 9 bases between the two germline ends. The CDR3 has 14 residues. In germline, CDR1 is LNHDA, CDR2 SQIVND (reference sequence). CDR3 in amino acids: CASSIQDSQETQYF. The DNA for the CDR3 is TGTGCCAGTAGTATCCAGGACAGCCAAGAGACCCAGTACTTC.

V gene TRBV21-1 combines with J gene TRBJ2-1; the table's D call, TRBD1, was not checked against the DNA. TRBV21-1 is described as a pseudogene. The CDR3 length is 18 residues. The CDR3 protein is CASSERKETEASYNEQFF. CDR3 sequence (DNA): TGTGCCAGCAGCGAAAGAAAAGAGACAGAAGCCTCCTACAATGAGCAGTTCTTC.

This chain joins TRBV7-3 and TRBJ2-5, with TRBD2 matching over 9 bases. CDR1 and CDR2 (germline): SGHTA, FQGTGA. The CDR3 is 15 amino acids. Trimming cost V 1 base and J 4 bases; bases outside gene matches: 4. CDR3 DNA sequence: TGTGCCAGCAGCTTAAGCGGCGGGGGGGGAGAGACCCAGTACTTC. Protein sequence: CASSLSGGGGETQYF.

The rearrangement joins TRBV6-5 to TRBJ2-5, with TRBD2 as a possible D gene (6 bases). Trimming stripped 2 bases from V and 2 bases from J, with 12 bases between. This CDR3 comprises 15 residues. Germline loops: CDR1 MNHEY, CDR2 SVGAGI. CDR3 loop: CASSYGAGWQETQYF. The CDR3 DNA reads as TGTGCCAGCAGTTACGGGGCGGGATGGCAAGAGACCCAGTACTTC.

The CDR3 sequence is CASSSSPQGVYEKLFF. CDR3 in DNA: TGTGCCAGCAGCTCTAGTCCACAGGGGGTGTATGAAAAACTGTTTTTT. V gene TRBV5-4 combines with J gene TRBJ1-4; 8 nucleotides match TRBD1. Per germline, CDR1 SGHNT and CDR2 YYREEE (reference sequence). V shed 3 bases, J shed 6 bases, and the junction held 10 bases outside the gene matches. The CDR3 runs 16 residues.

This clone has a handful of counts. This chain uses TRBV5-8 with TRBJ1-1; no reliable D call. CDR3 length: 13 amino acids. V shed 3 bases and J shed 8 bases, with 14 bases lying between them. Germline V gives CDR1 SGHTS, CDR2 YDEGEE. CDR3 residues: CASSWATGWEAFF. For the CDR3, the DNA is TGTGCCAGCAGCTGGGCGACGGGATGGGAAGCTTTCTTT.

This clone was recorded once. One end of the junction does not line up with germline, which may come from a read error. As DNA, the CDR3 is TGTGCTAGCAGCTTTGACAGGGGGCAGGAGACCCAGTACTTC. It encodes CASSFDRGQETQYF. The V and J genes are TRBV7-7 and TRBJ2-5, with 10 bases aligning to TRBD1. Germline-derived CDR1 and CDR2 are SSHAT and FNYEAQ (reference sequence). The CDR3 contains 14 residues.

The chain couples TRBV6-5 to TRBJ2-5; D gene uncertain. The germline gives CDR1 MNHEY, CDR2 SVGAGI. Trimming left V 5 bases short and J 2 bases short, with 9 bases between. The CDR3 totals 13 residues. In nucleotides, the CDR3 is TGTGCCAGCAGTGAAGAGAATCAAGAGACCCAGTACTTC. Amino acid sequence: CASSEENQETQYF.

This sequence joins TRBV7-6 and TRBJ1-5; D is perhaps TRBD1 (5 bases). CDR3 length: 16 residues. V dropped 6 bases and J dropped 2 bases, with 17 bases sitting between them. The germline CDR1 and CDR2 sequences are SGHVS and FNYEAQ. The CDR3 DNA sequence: TGTGCCAGCAGTTGGCATCAGGGTGATGGCAATCAGCCCCAGCATTTT. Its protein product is CASSWHQGDGNQPQHF. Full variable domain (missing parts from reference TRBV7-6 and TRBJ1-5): GAGVSQSPRYKVTKRGQDVALRCDPISGHVSLYWYRQALGQGPEFLTYFNYEAQQDKSGLPNDRFSAERPEGSISTLTIQRTEQRDSAMYRCASSWHQGDGNQPQHFGDGTRLSIL.

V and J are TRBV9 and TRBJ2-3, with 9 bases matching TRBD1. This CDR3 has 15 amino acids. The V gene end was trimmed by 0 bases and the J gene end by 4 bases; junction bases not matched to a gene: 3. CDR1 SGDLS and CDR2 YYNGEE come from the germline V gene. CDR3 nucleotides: TGTGCCAGCAGCGTAGGAGACAGGGGGGCAGATACGCAGTATTTT. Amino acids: CASSVGDRGADTQYF.

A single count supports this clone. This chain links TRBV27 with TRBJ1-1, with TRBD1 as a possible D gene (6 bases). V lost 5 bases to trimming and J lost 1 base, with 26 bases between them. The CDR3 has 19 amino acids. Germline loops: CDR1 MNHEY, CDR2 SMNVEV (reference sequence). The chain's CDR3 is CASSPGPRGPPSENTEAFF. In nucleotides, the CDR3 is TGTGCCAGCAGTCCAGGACCCAGGGGACCCCCCTCCGAGAACACTGAAGCTTTCTTT.

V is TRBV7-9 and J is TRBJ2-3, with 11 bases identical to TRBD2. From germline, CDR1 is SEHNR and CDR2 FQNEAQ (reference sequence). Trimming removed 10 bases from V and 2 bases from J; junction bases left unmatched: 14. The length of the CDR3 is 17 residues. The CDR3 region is CAIRSEASGGPTDTQYF. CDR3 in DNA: TGTGCCATCCGCTCAGAGGCTAGCGGGGGGCCCACAGATACGCAGTATTTT.

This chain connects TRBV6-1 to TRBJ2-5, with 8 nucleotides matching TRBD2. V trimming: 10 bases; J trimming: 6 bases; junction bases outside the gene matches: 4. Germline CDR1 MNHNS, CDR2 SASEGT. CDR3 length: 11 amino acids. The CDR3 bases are TGTGCCACCACGGGGGGGAAGACCCAGTACTTC. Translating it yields CATTGGKTQYF.

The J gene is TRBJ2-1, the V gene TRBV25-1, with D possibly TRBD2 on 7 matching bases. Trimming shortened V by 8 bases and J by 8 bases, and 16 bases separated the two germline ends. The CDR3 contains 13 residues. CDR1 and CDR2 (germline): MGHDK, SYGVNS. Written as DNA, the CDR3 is TGTGCCAGCGCCCTCGGGGGGCTGGATGAGCAGTTCTTC. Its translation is CASALGGLDEQFF.

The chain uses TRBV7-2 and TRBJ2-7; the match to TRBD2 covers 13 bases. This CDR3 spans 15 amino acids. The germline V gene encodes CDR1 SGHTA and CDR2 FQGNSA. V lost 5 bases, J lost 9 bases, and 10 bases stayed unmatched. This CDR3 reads CASSPIGLAGVGQYV. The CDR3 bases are TGTGCCAGCAGCCCCATCGGACTAGCGGGGGTTGGGCAGTACGTC.

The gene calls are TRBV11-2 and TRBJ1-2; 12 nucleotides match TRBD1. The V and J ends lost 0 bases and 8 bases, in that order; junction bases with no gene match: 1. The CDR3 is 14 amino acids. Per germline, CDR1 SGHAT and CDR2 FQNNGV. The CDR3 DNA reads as TGTGCCAGCAGCTTAGATGGGACAGGGGGCGGCTACACCTTC. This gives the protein CASSLDGTGGGYTF. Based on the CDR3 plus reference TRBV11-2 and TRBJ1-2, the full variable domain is EAGVAQSPRYKIIEKRQSVAFWCNPISGHATLYWYQQILGQGPKLLIQFQNNGVVDDSQLPKDRFSAERLKGVDSTLKIQPAKLEDSAVYLCASSLDGTGGGYTFGSGTRLTVV.

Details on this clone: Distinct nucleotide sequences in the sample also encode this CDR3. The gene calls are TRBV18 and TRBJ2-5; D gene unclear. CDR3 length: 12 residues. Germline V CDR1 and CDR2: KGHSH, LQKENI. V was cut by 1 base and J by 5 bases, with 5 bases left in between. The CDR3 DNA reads TGTGCCAGCTCACCACGTCAGGAGACCCAGTACTTC. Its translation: CASSPRQETQYF.

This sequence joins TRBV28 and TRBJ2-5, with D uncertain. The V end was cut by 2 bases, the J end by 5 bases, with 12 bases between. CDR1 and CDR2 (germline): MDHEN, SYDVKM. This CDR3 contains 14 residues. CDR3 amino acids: CASSLMDGQETQYF. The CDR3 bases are TGTGCCAGCAGTTTAATGGATGGGCAGGAGACCCAGTACTTC.

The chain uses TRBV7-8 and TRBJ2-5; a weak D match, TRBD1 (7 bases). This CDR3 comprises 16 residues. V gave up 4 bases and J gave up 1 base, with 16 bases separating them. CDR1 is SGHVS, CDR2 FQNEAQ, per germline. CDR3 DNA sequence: TGTGCCAGCAGCTACGACAGGGAGGAGGGCCAAGAGACCCAGTACTTC. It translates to CASSYDREEGQETQYF.

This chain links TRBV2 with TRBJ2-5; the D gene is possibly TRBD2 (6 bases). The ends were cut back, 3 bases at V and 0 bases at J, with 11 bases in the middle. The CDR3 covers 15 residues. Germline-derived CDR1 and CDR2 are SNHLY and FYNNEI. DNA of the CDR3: TGTGCCAGCAGTGAGGAGGGAACGTACCAAGAGACCCAGTACTTC. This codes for CASSEEGTYQETQYF.

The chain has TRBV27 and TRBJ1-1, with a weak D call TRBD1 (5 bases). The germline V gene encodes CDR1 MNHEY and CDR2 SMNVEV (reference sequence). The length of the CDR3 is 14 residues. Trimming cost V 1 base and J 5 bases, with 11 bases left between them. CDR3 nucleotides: TGTGCCAGCAGTTTATTGGGGGGGGTGACTGAAGCTTTCTTT. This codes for CASSLLGGVTEAFF.

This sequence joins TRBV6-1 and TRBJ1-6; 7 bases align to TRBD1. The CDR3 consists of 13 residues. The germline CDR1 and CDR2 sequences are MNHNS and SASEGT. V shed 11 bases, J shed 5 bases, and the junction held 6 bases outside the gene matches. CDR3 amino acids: CASRDSNNSPLHF. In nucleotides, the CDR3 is TGTGCCTCCCGGGACAGCAATAATTCACCCCTCCACTTT.

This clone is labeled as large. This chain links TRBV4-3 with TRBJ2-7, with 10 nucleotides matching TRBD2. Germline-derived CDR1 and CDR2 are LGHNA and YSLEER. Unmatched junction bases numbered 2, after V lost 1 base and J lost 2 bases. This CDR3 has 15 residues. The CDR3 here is CASSQVAGGAYEQYV. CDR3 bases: TGCGCCAGCAGCCAAGTAGCGGGGGGCGCCTACGAGCAGTACGTC.

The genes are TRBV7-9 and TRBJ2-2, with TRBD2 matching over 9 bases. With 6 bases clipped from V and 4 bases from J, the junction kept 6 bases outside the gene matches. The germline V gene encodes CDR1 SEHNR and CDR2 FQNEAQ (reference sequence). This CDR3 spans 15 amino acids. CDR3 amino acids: CASRGGGAFTGELFF. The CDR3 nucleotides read TGTGCCAGCAGGGGCGGGGGGGCCTTCACCGGGGAGCTGTTTTTT.

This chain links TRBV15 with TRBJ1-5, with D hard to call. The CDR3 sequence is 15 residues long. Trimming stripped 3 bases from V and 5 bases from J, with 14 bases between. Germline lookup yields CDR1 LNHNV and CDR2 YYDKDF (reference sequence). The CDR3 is CATSSSRLRDQPQHF. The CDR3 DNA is TGTGCCACCAGCAGTTCGAGGTTGCGGGATCAGCCCCAGCATTTT.

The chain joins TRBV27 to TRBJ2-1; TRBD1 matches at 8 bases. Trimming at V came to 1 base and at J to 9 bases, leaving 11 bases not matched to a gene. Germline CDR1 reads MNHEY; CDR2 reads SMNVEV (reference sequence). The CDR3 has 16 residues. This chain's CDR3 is CASSLFGRGRLSEQFF. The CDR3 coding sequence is TGTGCCAGCAGTTTATTCGGCAGGGGGCGCTTGAGTGAGCAGTTCTTC.

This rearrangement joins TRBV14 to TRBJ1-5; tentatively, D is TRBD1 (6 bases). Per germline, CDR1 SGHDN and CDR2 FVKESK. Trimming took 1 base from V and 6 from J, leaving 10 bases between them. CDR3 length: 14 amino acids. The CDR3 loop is CASSQAGVGQPQHF. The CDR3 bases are TGTGCCAGCAGCCAAGCAGGGGTTGGTCAGCCCCAGCATTTT.

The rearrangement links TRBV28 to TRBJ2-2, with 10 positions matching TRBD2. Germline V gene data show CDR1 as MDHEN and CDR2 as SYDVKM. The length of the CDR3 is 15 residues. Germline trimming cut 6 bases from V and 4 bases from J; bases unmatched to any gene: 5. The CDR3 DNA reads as TGTGCCAGCAGCCTTACTAGCGGGGCCACCGGGGAGCTGTTTTTT. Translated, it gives CASSLTSGATGELFF. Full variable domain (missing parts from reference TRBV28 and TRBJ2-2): DVKVTQSSRYLVKRTGEKVFLECVQDMDHENMFWYRQDPGLGLRLIYFSYDVKMKEKGDIPEGYSVSREKKERFSLILESASTNQTSMYLCASSLTSGATGELFFGEGSRLTVL.